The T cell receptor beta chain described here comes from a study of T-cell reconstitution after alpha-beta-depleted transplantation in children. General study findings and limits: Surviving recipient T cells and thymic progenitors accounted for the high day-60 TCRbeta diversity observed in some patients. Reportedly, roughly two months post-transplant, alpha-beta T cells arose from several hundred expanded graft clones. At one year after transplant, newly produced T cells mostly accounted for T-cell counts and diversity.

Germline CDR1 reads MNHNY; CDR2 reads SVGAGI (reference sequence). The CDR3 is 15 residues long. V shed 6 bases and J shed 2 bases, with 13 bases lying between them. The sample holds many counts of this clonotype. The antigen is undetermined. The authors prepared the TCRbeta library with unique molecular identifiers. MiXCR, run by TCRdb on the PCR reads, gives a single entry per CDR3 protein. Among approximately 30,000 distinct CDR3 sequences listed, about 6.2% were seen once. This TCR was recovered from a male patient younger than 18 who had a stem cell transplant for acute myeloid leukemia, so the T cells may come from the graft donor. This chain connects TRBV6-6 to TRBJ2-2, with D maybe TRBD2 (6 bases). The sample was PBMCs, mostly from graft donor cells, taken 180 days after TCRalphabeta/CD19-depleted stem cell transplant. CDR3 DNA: TGTGCCAGCAGCCTGGGACTGACCAACACCGGGGAGCTGTTTTTT. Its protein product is CASSLGLTNTGELFF.